One T cell receptor (beta chain) is described in this entry. These data are taken from a study of technical replicates of blood from several donors. Clones were sequenced by immunoSEQ multiplex PCR, and TCRdb holds only the in-frame ones, with some missing. The repertoire holds tens of thousands of clones, with roughly 90% as singletons. The germline gives CDR1 MNHNS, CDR2 SASEGT. The CDR3 runs 15 residues. The ends were cut back, 6 bases at V and 4 bases at J, with 16 bases in the middle. This sequence originates from a human donor in good health. Some clones in this sample may be carry-over from other donors' samples. Material: PBMCs. The V gene is TRBV6-1, the J gene TRBJ1-5; D is unclear. CDR3 protein: CASSGETSVNQPQHF. The CDR3 nucleotides read TGTGCCAGCAGCGGCGAGACATCGGTGAATCAGCCCCAGCATTTT.